The T cell receptor (beta chain) described here comes from a study of T cells in localized non-small cell lung cancer. Germline V gene sequence: CDR1 GTSNPN, CDR2 SVGIG (reference sequence). Between the trimmed V and J ends, which lost 3 bases and 6 bases, there was a span of 8 bases. The CDR3 sequence is 12 residues long. Findings of the study overall: Elevated blood T cell density was associated with longer overall survival. Heterogeneity cannot be ruled out, as sequencing used one tumor region only. Median detection of top 100 tumor clones in adjacent lung was approximately 50 clones.

The data were produced by immunoSEQ multiplex PCR, yet TCRdb's version contains in-frame clones alone and is incomplete. The table shows around 64,000 clones, with 81% occurring only once. This clone was found a few times. Its antigen remains unidentified. This TCR derives from a man aged 40 to 69 with stage II lung adenocarcinoma. The rearrangement joins TRBV30 to TRBJ1-4; D perhaps matches TRBD1 (6 bases). The sequencing used PBMCs, collected before any cancer treatment. CDR3 sequence: CAWRQGHEKLFF. CDR3 coding DNA: TGTGCCTGGAGGCAGGGGCATGAAAAACTGTTTTTT. Complete variable domain (other parts from reference TRBV30 and TRBJ1-4): SQTIHQWPATLVQPVGSPLSLECTVEGTSNPNLYWYRQAAGRGLQLLFYSVGIGQISSEVPQNLSASRPQDRQFILSSKKLLLSDSGFYLCAWRQGHEKLFFGSGTQLSVL.